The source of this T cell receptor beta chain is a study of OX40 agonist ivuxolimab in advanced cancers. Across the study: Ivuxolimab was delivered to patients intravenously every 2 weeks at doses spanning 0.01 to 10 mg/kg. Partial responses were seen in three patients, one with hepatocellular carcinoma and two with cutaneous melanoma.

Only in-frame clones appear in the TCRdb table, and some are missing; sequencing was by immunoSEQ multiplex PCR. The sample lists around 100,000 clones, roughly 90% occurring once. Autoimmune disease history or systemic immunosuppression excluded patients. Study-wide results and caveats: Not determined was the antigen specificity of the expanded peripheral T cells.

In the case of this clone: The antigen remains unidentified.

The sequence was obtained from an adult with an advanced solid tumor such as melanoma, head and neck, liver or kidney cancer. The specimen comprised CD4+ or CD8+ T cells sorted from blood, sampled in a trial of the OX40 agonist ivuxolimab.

The CDR3 DNA reads TGTGCCAGCAGCCCCGACAGCCGCTCCTACAATGAGCAGTTCTTC. Translating it yields CASSPDSRSYNEQFF. The rearrangement joins TRBV9 to TRBJ2-1; D is possibly TRBD1 (5 bases). CDR1 and CDR2 from the germline V gene are SGDLS and YYNGEE. The CDR3 loop spans 15 amino acids. With 4 bases removed from V and 0 bases from J, the gap between germline ends came to 11 bases.